This T cell receptor (beta chain) was obtained from a study of cytomegalovirus exposure and HLA in healthy donors. Study-wide points: Despite most TCR sequences being rare, some public TCRs occurred in many donors.

CDR3 length equals 15 residues. J was trimmed by 9 bases and V by 5 bases; bases with no gene match: 12. CDR1 and CDR2 (germline): SGHNT, YENEEA. Concerning this clone itself: Its target is not known.

Clones were read by immunoSEQ multiplex PCR, and TCRdb kept only the in-frame ones, dropping some. Of about 150,000 clones in the sample, roughly nine tenths are singletons; the top ten hold 3% to 3.5%. V usage is TRBV11-3 and J usage is TRBJ2-1; 8 bases align to TRBD1. Sequenced input: PBMCs. This clonotype originated in a woman younger than 30 in good health and CMV-seropositive. In DNA, the CDR3 is TGTGCCAGCAGCCCAGGGGGCCCAGGGGCCGGTGAGCAGTTCTTC. Amino acid sequence: CASSPGGPGAGEQFF.